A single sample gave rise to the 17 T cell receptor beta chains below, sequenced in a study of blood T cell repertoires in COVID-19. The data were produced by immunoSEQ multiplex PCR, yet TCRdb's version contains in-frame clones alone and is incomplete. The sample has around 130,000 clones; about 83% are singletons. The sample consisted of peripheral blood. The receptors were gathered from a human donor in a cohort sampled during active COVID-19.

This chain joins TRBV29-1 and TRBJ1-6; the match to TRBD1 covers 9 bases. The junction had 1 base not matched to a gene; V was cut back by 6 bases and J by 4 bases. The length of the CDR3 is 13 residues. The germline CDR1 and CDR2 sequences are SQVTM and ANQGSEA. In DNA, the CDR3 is TGCAGCGTAGGGACAGGGTATAATTCACCCCTCCACTTT. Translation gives CSVGTGYNSPLHF.

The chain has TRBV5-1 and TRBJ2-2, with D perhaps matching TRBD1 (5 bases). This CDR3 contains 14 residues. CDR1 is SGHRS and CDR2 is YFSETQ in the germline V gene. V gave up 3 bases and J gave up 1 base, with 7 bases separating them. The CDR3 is CASSSGQNTGELFF. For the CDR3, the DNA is TGCGCCAGCAGCTCCGGACAGAACACCGGGGAGCTGTTTTTT.

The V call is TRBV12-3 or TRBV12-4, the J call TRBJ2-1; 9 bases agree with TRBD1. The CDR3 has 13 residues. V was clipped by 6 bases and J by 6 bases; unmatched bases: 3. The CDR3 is CASSRGQGNEQFF. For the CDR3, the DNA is TGTGCCAGCAGCCGGGGACAGGGCAATGAGCAGTTCTTC.

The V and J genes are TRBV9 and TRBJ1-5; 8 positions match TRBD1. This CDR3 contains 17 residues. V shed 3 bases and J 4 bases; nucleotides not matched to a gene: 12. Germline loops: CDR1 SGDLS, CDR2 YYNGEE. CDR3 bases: TGTGCCAGCAGCGGGTGGTGTAGCAGGGGGCCTAATCAGCCCCAGCATTTT. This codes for CASSGWCSRGPNQPQHF.

CDR3 amino acids: CASRTDRRPYEQYF. CDR3 bases: TGTGCCAGCAGGACGGACCGGAGGCCATACGAGCAGTACTTC. The chain recombines TRBV6-6 with TRBJ2-7; perhaps TRBD2 as D (5 bases). The germline CDR1 and CDR2 sequences are MNHNY and SVGAGI (reference sequence). Trimming removed 6 bases at V and 4 bases at J, with 16 bases between. The CDR3 consists of 14 residues.

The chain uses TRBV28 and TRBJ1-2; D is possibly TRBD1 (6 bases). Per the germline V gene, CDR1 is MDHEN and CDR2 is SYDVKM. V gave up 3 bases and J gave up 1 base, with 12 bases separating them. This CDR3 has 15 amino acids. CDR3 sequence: CASSFGGAGNYGYTF. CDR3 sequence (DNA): TGTGCCAGCAGTTTTGGGGGGGCGGGTAACTATGGCTACACCTTC.

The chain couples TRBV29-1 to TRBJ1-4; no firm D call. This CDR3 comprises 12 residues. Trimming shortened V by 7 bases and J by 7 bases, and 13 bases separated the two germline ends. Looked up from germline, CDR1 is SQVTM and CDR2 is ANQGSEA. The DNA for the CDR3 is TGCAGCGGCGGGTTTGAAGGTGAAAAACTGTTTTTT. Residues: CSGGFEGEKLFF.

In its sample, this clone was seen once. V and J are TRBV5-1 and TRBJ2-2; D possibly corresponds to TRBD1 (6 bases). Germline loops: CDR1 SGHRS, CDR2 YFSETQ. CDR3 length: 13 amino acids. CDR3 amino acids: CAKPQGYPGELFF. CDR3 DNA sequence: TGCGCAAAACCACAGGGTTATCCCGGGGAGCTGTTTTTT.

CDR3 sequence: CASSSDRVFKNTEAFF. DNA of the CDR3: TGTGCCAGCAGTTCAGACAGGGTCTTTAAGAACACTGAAGCTTTCTTT. This chain links TRBV27 with TRBJ1-1; TRBD1 matches 7 bases. Germline CDR1 is MNHEY and CDR2 is SMNVEV (reference sequence). This CDR3 spans 16 amino acids. The V gene end was trimmed by 4 bases and the J gene end by 1 base; junction bases not matched to a gene: 9.

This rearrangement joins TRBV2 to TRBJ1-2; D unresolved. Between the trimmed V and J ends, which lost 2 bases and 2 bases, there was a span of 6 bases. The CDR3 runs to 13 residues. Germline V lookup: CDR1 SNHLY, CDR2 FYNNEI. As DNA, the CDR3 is TGTGCCAGCAGTGAAATGAGAAACTATGGCTACACCTTC. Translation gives CASSEMRNYGYTF. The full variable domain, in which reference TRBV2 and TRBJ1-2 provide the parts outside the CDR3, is EPEVTQTPSHQVTQMGQEVILRCVPISNHLYFYWYRQILGQKVEFLVSFYNNEISEKSEIFDDQFSVERPDGSNFTLKIRSTKLEDSAMYFCASSEMRNYGYTFGSGTRLTVV.

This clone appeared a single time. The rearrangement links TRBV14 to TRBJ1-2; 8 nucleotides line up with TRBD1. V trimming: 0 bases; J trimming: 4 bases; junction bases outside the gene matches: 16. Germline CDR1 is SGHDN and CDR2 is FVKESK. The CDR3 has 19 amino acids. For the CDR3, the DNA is TGTGCCAGCAGCCAAGATCCCGTGGCAGGGGGCGCAGGATCCTATGGCTACACCTTC. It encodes CASSQDPVAGGAGSYGYTF.

The DNA of the CDR3 is TGTGCTAGTGGTTTAACCGGGTACTACGAGCAGTACTTC. It encodes CASGLTGYYEQYF. The chain uses TRBV12-5 and TRBJ2-7; no reliable D call. Per germline, CDR1 LGHNT and CDR2 FRNRAP. CDR3 size: 13 residues. The ends were cut back, 3 bases at V and 3 bases at J, with 9 bases in the middle.

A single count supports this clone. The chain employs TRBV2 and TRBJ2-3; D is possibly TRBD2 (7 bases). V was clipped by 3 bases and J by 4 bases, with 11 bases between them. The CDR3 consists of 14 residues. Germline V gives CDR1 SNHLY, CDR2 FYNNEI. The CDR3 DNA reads TGTGCCAGCAGTGATGGGGGGGCCTCAGATACGCAGTATTTT. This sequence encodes CASSDGGASDTQYF.

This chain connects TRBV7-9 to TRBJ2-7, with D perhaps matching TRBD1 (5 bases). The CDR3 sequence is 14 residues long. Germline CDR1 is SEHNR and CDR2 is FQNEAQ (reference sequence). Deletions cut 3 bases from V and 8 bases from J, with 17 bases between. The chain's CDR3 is CASSFDDFSGQQYF. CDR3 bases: TGTGCCAGCAGCTTCGACGACTTTTCAGGGCAGCAGTACTTC.

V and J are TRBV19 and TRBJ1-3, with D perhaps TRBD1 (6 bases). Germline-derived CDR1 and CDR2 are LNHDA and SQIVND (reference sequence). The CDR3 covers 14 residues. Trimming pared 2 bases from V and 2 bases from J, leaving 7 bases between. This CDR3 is CASSITGPGNTIYF. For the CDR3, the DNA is TGTGCCAGTAGTATAACAGGGCCTGGAAACACCATATATTTT.

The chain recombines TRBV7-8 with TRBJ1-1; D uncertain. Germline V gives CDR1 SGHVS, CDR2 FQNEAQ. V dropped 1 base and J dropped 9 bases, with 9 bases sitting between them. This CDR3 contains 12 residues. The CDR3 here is CASSLGGNQAFF. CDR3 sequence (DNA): TGTGCCAGCAGCTTAGGAGGGAACCAAGCTTTCTTT.

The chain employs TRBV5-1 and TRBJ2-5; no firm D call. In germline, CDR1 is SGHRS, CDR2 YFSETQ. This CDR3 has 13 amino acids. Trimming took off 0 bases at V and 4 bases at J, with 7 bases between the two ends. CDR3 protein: CASSLGDRETQYF. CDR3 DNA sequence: TGCGCCAGCAGCTTGGGAGATAGAGAGACCCAGTACTTC.